A selection of T cell receptor beta chains follows, all from one sample in a study of vaccination effects on CD4 cells after COVID-19. Sequenced by immunoSEQ multiplex PCR; TCRdb stores in-frame clones only, minus some. The table includes 22,000 or so clones, around 80% detected once. Their cognate antigens are unknown. This specimen consisted of CD4+ T cells from PBMCs cultured with a peptide pool, obtained before COVID-19 vaccination. All receptors come from a human donor who had a prior SARS-CoV-2 infection. Both conserved end residues are part of each CDR3. The order of the fields is CDR3 length, D gene, clone size, J gene, V gene, CDR3 DNA, CDR3 protein. D genes are given only for firm matches. Not every row has a clone size; where given, it reads once, few, many or a size class.

13 | . | . | TRBJ2-7 | TRBV12-3/TRBV12-4 | TGTGCCAGCAGTTTAGGTTCCAGCTACGAGCAGTACTTC | CASSLGSSYEQYF
16 | . | . | TRBJ2-3 | TRBV18 | TGTGCCAGCTCACCACGGAGTAGGGGGACGGGAGATACGCAGTATTTT | CASSPRSRGTGDTQYF
17 | . | . | TRBJ2-3 | TRBV18 | TGTGCCAGCTCACCAACCCCCGTGACACTTACCACAGATACGCAGTATTTT | CASSPTPVTLTTDTQYF
19 | TRBD2 | once | TRBJ2-1 | TRBV11-3 | TGTGCCAGCAGCTTAGTCCCATTCCAGCGGGGGGGGTACTACAATGAGCAGTTCTTC | CASSLVPFQRGGYYNEQFF
12 | . | . | TRBJ2-5 | TRBV7-9 | TGTGCCAGCAGCCGCGATCAAGAGACCCAGTACTTC | CASSRDQETQYF
16 | TRBD1 | . | TRBJ1-3 | TRBV19 | TGTGCCACATCCGGGACAGGGCGATTTTTTGGAAACACCATATATTTT | CATSGTGRFFGNTIYF
16 | TRBD1 | . | TRBJ2-1 | TRBV5-4 | TGTGCCAGCAGCTTGGCGGGGGGACAGGGCTACAATGAGCAGTTCTTC | CASSLAGGQGYNEQFF
15 | . | . | TRBJ2-7 | TRBV6-5 | TGTGCCAGCAGGATGGATGGGGGGTTACCCTACGAGCAGTACTTC | CASRMDGGLPYEQYF
15 | . | . | TRBJ1-1 | TRBV4-3 | TGCGCCAGCAGCCCCCGGGGGCGGGTGAACACTGAAGCTTTCTTT | CASSPRGRVNTEAFF
16 | TRBD2 | once | TRBJ2-5 | TRBV11-2 | TGTGCCAGCAGCCCGAGGACTAGCGGCGTTCCGGAGACCCAGTACTTC | CASSPRTSGVPETQYF
16 | . | . | TRBJ1-2 | TRBV5-1 | TGCGCCAGCAGCTCGGCCCCCGCCTGGGGTAAGGATGGCTACACCTTC | CASSSAPAWGKDGYTF
14 | TRBD2 | . | TRBJ2-2 | TRBV2 | TGTGCCAGCAGGGGACTAGCGGGAGTCGGGGAGCTGTTTTTT | CASRGLAGVGELFF
17 | TRBD1 | few | TRBJ1-4 | TRBV3-1/TRBV3-2 | TGTGCCAGCAGCCAAGATTGGCAGGGGGCAACTAATGAAAAACTGTTTTTT | CASSQDWQGATNEKLFF
12 | . | few | TRBJ2-5 | TRBV7-3 | TGTGCCAGCAGCTTCAGAGGAGAGACCCAGTACTTC | CASSFRGETQYF
16 | . | few | TRBJ2-1 | TRBV6-1 | TGTGCCAGCAGTGACGTGGGGTTGAGCTCCTACAATGAGCAGTTCTTC | CASSDVGLSSYNEQFF
14 | TRBD1 | . | TRBJ1-6 | TRBV5-1 | TGCGCCAGCAGTCCGGGACAGGGGAATTCACCCCTCCACTTT | CASSPGQGNSPLHF
16 | TRBD1 | . | TRBJ1-1 | TRBV7-2 | TGTGCCAGCAGCTTAGATCCGGGACAGGGCCTCACTGAAGCTTTCTTT | CASSLDPGQGLTEAFF
16 | TRBD2 | few | TRBJ2-3 | TRBV7-3 | TGTGCCAGCAGCTTTCAGGGCGGGAGGAGGTCAGATACGCAGTATTTT | CASSFQGGRRSDTQYF
17 | TRBD2 | . | TRBJ2-3 | TRBV11-3 | TGTGCCAGCAGCTTAGATCAGGGACTAGCGAGCACAGATACGCAGTATTTT | CASSLDQGLASTDTQYF
17 | . | once | TRBJ2-6 | TRBV4-1 | TGCGCCAGCAGCCAAGATCCTCGGGTCTTTGGGGCCAACGTCCTGACTTTC | CASSQDPRVFGANVLTF
16 | TRBD2 | . | TRBJ2-5 | TRBV7-6 | TGTGCCAGCAGCTTAGAAAGGACTAGCGGTGGCGAGACCCAGTACTTC | CASSLERTSGGETQYF
13 | . | . | TRBJ2-1 | TRBV7-3 | TGTGCCAGCAGCCCCGGGATCAACAATGAGCAGTTCTTC | CASSPGINNEQFF
12 | . | . | TRBJ1-1 | TRBV2 | TGTGCCAGCAGTGAAGTGGAGAGGGGAGCTTTCTTT | CASSEVERGAFF
14 | . | . | TRBJ1-1 | TRBV6-6 | TGTGCCAGCAGAAAGATGACAGGGAACACTGAAGCTTTCTTT | CASRKMTGNTEAFF
13 | TRBD2 | . | TRBJ2-3 | TRBV12-3/TRBV12-4 | TGCTTAAGGTGCGGGAGGGCAGCAGATACGCAGTATTTT | CLRCGRAADTQYF
17 | TRBD2 | . | TRBJ2-7 | TRBV4-2 | TGTGCCAGCAGCCAAGAATTTACGTGGGAGGGCCTCTACGAGCAGTACTTC | CASSQEFTWEGLYEQYF
17 | TRBD1 | . | TRBJ1-3 | TRBV7-9 | TGTGCCAGCAGCTTAGCGTTTGCAGGGGGCTCTGGAAACACCATATATTTT | CASSLAFAGGSGNTIYF
13 | . | . | TRBJ1-2 | TRBV2 | TGTGCCAGCAGTGAGGCAGGGGTGGGTGGCTACACCTTC | CASSEAGVGGYTF
15 | . | few | TRBJ2-7 | TRBV5-6 | TGTGCCAGCAGCTTTGGGGGCGCGGCGCGTTACGAGCAGTACTTC | CASSFGGAARYEQYF
15 | TRBD2 | . | TRBJ2-2 | TRBV7-2 | TGTGCCAGCAGCGAACCCGGGACTAGTCCCGGGGAGCTGTTTTTT | CASSEPGTSPGELFF
16 | TRBD2 | . | TRBJ2-7 | TRBV4-2 | TGTGCCAGCAGCCAATTCGGACTAGCGGGAGCCTACGAGCAGTACTTC | CASSQFGLAGAYEQYF
13 | . | . | TRBJ2-4 | TRBV13 | TGTGCCAGCAGCTTTAACAGAAAAAACATTCAGTACTTC | CASSFNRKNIQYF
12 | . | . | TRBJ2-7 | TRBV3-1/TRBV3-2 | TGTGCCAGCAGCCATCGGCGCTACGAGCAGTACTTC | CASSHRRYEQYF
13 | . | . | TRBJ2-7 | TRBV9 | TGTGCCAGCAGCGTAGCTACTAGGGGAGAGCAGTACTTC | CASSVATRGEQYF
17 | TRBD2 | . | TRBJ2-3 | TRBV2 | TGTGCCAGCAGTGAAGAGTCAGCGGGGGCTGACACAGATACGCAGTATTTT | CASSEESAGADTDTQYF
17 | TRBD2 | . | TRBJ2-3 | TRBV7-6 | TGTGCCAGCAGCCCAATCGGGGGGGCGTTTGGCACAGATACGCAGTATTTT | CASSPIGGAFGTDTQYF
13 | . | once | TRBJ1-1 | TRBV12-3/TRBV12-4 | TGTGCCAGCAGTTTAGAGGGCCCCACTGAAGCTTTCTTT | CASSLEGPTEAFF
13 | . | . | TRBJ2-2 | TRBV7-9 | TGTGCCAGCAGCTTAGCAGGGACCGGGGAGCTGTTTTTT | CASSLAGTGELFF
13 | TRBD1 | . | TRBJ1-3 | TRBV7-2 | TGTGCCAGCAGCATGCGACAGGGTAGTACCATATATTTT | CASSMRQGSTIYF
13 | . | . | TRBJ2-1 | TRBV27 | TGTGCCAGCAGTTTTCTCCGGCGGGGTGAGCAGTTCTTC | CASSFLRRGEQFF
19 | TRBD2 | . | TRBJ2-2 | TRBV6-2/TRBV6-3 | TGTGCCAGCAGCACCCGGTGGAGCGGGGGGGCCTGGAACACCGGGGAGCTGTTTTTT | CASSTRWSGGAWNTGELFF
15 | . | . | TRBJ2-7 | TRBV7-3 | TGTGCCAGCAGCTTAAGGGGGGGCGCAGGAGTCGAGCAGTACTTC | CASSLRGGAGVEQYF
13 | . | . | TRBJ2-3 | TRBV18 | TGTGCCAGCTCACCACCCAGCACAGATACGCAGTATTTT | CASSPPSTDTQYF
14 | TRBD1 | . | TRBJ1-2 | TRBV3-1/TRBV3-2 | TGTGCCAGCAGCCCCTACGACAGGGGCTATGGCTACACCTTC | CASSPYDRGYGYTF
15 | . | . | TRBJ1-2 | TRBV7-9 | TGTGCCAGCAGCTTACCCGACATGATTGACTATGGCTACACCTTC | CASSLPDMIDYGYTF
14 | TRBD1 | . | TRBJ2-7 | TRBV5-4 | TGTGCCAGCACCCCGGGACAGGGTAACTACGAGCAGTACTTC | CASTPGQGNYEQYF
13 | . | . | TRBJ2-5 | TRBV24-1 | TGTGCCACCAGTGCCGACGAGCGGGAGACCCAGTACTTC | CATSADERETQYF
16 | . | . | TRBJ2-1 | TRBV6-6 | TGTGCCAGCAACCCTTTCTCGGTGGTGCAGGGTAATGAGCAGTTCTTC | CASNPFSVVQGNEQFF
13 | . | . | TRBJ1-2 | TRBV7-9 | TGTGCCAGCAGCTTAGACCTCAACTATGGCTACACCTTC | CASSLDLNYGYTF
12 | . | once | TRBJ1-1 | TRBV18 | TGTGCCAGCCGAACATTAAACACTGAAGCTTTCTTT | CASRTLNTEAFF
14 | . | . | TRBJ2-1 | TRBV7-2 | TGTGCCAGCAGCCCGCGGGGTGGATGGGGTGAGCAGTTCTTC | CASSPRGGWGEQFF
14 | . | few | TRBJ1-3 | TRBV19 | TGTGCCAGTAAACGCGCCGTTCAGGAGTACACCATATATTTT | CASKRAVQEYTIYF
12 | . | . | TRBJ2-1 | TRBV5-8 | TGTGCCAGCAATACTGTGGGGGGCGAGCAGTTCTTC | CASNTVGGEQFF
15 | . | . | TRBJ2-7 | TRBV5-4 | TGTGCCAGCAGCTTGGAACTAGCAAGAGTCCACGAGCAGTACTTC | CASSLELARVHEQYF